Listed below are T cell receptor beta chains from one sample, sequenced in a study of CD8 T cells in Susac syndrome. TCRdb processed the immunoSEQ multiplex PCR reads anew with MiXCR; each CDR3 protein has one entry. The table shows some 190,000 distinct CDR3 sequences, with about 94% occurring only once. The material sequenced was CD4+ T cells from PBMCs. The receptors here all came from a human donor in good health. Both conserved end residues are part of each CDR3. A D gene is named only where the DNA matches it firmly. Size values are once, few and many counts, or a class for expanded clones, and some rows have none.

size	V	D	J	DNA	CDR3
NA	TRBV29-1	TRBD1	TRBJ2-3	TGCAGCGCGACAGGGGCAGGAGATACGCAGTATTTT	CSATGAGDTQYF
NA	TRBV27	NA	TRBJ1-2	TGTGCCAGCAGCCTACAGGGAGCCAGTGGCTACACCTTC	CASSLQGASGYTF
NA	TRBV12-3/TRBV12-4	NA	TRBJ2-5	TGTGCCAGCAGTTTCCAGGACCAAGAGACCCAGTACTTC	CASSFQDQETQYF
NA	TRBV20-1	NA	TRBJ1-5	TGCAGTGCTAGAGCTGGTTTGGGGGGCGAAAATCAGCCCCAGCATTTT	CSARAGLGGENQPQHF
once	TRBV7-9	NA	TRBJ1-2	TGTGCCAGCAGCTCCGTGGACAGCATATATGGCTACACCTTC	CASSSVDSIYGYTF
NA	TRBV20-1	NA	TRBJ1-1	TGCAGTGCCAGGTTCCGGGATACTGAAGCTTTCTTT	CSARFRDTEAFF
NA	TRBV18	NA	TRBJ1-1	TGTGCCAGCTCACCATCGGACGGCAGGGCTAACACTGAAGCTTTCTTT	CASSPSDGRANTEAFF
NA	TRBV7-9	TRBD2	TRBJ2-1	TGTGCCAGCAGCTATCTCGCGGGAGCGTCTGGTGAGCAGTTCTTC	CASSYLAGASGEQFF
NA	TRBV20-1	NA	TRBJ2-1	TGCAGTGCTAGAGACCGATTCCAGACCAAGCAGTTCTTC	CSARDRFQTKQFF
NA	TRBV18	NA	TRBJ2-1	TGTGCCAGCTCACCACAGGGGCAGGGCAATGAGCAGTTCTTC	CASSPQGQGNEQFF
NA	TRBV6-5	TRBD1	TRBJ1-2	TGTGCCAGCAGTCGACAGGGGGACTATGGCTACACCTTC	CASSRQGDYGYTF
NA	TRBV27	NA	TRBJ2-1	TGTGCCAGCAGTTTTCGGAATGAGCAGTTCTTC	CASSFRNEQFF
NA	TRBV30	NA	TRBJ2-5	TGTGCCTGGAACAGGGTGCAAGAGACCCAGTACTTC	CAWNRVQETQYF
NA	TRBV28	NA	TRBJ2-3	TGTGCCAGCAGTTTATTCCGTGGACGGAGCACAGATACGCAGTATTTT	CASSLFRGRSTDTQYF
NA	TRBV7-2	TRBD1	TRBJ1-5	TGTGCCAGCAGCTTAGTAACAGGGGGCAATCAGCCCCAGCATTTT	CASSLVTGGNQPQHF
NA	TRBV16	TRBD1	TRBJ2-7	TGTGCCAGCAGCTCGGGACAGGGGGTGTACGAGCAGTACTTC	CASSSGQGVYEQYF
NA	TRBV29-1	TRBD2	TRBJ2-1	TGCAGCGTTGGGGGGAGACTAGCGGGAGATACGCAGTTCTTC	CSVGGRLAGDTQFF
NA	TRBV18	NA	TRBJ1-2	TGTGCCAGCTCACCGCAGGACTATGGCTACACCTTC	CASSPQDYGYTF
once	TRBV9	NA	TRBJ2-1	TGTGCCAGCAGCGTAGGCCCAGATCGCAATGAGCAGTTCTTC	CASSVGPDRNEQFF
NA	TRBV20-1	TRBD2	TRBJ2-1	TGCAGTGCTAGTCTAGCGGGAGGGGTTGAGCAGTTCTTC	CSASLAGGVEQFF
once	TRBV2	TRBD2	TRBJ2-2	TGTGCCAGCAGTGACCGGGGGGCCGGGGAGCTGTTTTTT	CASSDRGAGELFF
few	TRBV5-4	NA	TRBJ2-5	TGTGCCAGCAGCTTGGCTCAAGAGACCCAGTACTTC	CASSLAQETQYF
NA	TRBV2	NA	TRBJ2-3	TGTGCCAGCACCCACGAGGCTAGCACAGATACGCAGTATTTT	CASTHEASTDTQYF
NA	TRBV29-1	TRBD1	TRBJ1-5	TGCAGCGTCGCCCGGGACAGTAATCAGCCCCAGCATTTT	CSVARDSNQPQHF